This T cell receptor (beta chain) was profiled in a study of blood T cells in healthy people across ages. The study, taken as a whole, reports: A greater number of naive CD4+ cells and higher diversity distinguished long-lived donors from aged donors. No one knew whether donors had CMV, which possibly confounded expanded clonotype changes.

Worth noting for this clonotype: The antigen remains undetermined.

CDR1 and CDR2 from the germline V gene are LNHNV and YYDKDF (reference sequence). The CDR3 loop spans 13 amino acids. V was trimmed by 0 bases and J by 2 bases, leaving 5 bases between them. A second PCR, run for about 6 to 12 cycles, used a sample-barcoded 5' primer plus a J-beta primer mix. Every molecule of cDNA carried a tag from a template-switch adaptor with 12 random nucleotides. TCRdb reanalysed the 5' RACE reads using MiXCR and keeps one entry per CDR3 protein. The sample consists of some 560,000 distinct CDR3 sequences, about 28% of them appearing once. These same records also appear under a second study, on T cells of mothers and their children. From that study: Donation was provided by three healthy Caucasian mothers along with their six children.

Sequenced sample: blood. The source of this sequence is a boy between 2 and 10 years old in good health. This chain joins TRBV15 and TRBJ2-7; D is undetermined. The CDR3 is CATSRDPAYEQYF. The CDR3 bases are TGTGCCACCAGCAGAGATCCCGCCTACGAGCAGTACTTC.